This TCR beta chain appears in the sequencing data of a study of early T cells in non-severe SARS-CoV-2 infection. V was shortened by 8 bases and J by 2 bases, with 15 bases between the two germline ends. The V gene's germline CDR1 is SEHNR and CDR2 FQNEAQ (reference sequence). The CDR3 runs 14 residues. TCRdb redid the calling of the 5' RACE reads with MiXCR, one entry per CDR3 protein. This table has about 64,000 distinct CDR3 sequences, more than 15% appearing once. This clonotype showed up just a few times. The sequence derives from an adult who was a healthcare worker with PCR-confirmed SARS-CoV-2 infection or an uninfected control (not recorded which). V is TRBV7-9 and J is TRBJ2-5; D not certain. The sample consisted of whole blood, taken at baseline. This CDR3 reads CASGDNRIQETQYF. Here the CDR3 DNA reads TGTGCCAGCGGAGATAACAGAATTCAAGAGACCCAGTACTTC.